The source of this TCR beta chain is a study of technical replicates of blood from a handful of donors. The method was immunoSEQ multiplex PCR; TCRdb's version includes in-frame clones alone and lacks a portion of them. The sample lists about 80,000 clones; about 94% were seen once. The clonotype originates from a human donor in good health. The sample taken for sequencing was T cells isolated from PBMCs.

CDR3 nucleotides: TGTGCCAGCAGTCTTTCAAGGGGGGACAGCATATACGAGCAGTACTTC. It encodes CASSLSRGDSIYEQYF. The V gene is TRBV27, the J gene TRBJ2-7; weak D call: TRBD1 (7 bases). Looked up from germline, CDR1 is MNHEY and CDR2 is SMNVEV (reference sequence). This CDR3 has 16 residues. Trimming left V 5 bases short and J 4 bases short, with 21 bases between.